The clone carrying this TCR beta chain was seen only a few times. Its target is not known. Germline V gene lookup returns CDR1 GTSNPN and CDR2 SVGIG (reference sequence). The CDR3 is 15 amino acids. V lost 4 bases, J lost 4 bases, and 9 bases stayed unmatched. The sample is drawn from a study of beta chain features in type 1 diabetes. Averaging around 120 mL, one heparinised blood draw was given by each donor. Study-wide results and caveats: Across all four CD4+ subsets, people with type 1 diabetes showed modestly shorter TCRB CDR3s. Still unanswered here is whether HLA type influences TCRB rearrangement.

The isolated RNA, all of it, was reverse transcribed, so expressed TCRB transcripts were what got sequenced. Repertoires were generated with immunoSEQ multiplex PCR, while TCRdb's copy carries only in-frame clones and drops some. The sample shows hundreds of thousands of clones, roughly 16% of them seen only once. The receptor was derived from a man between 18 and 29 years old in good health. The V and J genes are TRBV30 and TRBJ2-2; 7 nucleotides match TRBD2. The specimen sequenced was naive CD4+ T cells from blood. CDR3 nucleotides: TGTGCCTGGAAAAGGGTCTCGGGGGGCACCGGGGAGCTGTTTTTT. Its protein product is CAWKRVSGGTGELFF.